The rows below give T cell receptor beta chains drawn from one sample of a study of blood T cells in healthy people across ages. MiXCR, applied by TCRdb to the 5' RACE reads, yields one record per CDR3 protein. Of about 810,000 distinct CDR3 sequences in the sample, 36% were seen once. The sequenced sample consisted of blood. The receptors originated from a man aged 18-30 years in good health. Both conserved end residues are part of each CDR3. D genes are given only for firm matches. Only some rows state a clone size, as once, few, many or a class for expanded clones.

d_call	v_call	clone_size	j_call	cdr3_nt	cdr3_aa
NA	TRBV10-2	NA	TRBJ2-3	TGCGCCAGCACGGGCACGAGGCGCACGGATACGCAGTATTTT	CASTGTRRTDTQYF
TRBD1	TRBV12-3/TRBV12-4	NA	TRBJ1-5	TGTGCCAGCAGTCCCCAACGGGACAGGGGGCAGAGAGGCAATCAGCCCCAGCATTTT	CASSPQRDRGQRGNQPQHF
NA	TRBV12-3/TRBV12-4	NA	TRBJ2-3	TGTGCCAGCAGTTTAGTGGCGGGTGGGTGGGATACGCAGTATTTT	CASSLVAGGWDTQYF
NA	TRBV6-5	NA	TRBJ2-7	TGTGCCAGCAGTTACACCTCGACAGGCGTCACCCAGTACTTC	CASSYTSTGVTQYF
TRBD1	TRBV9	few	TRBJ2-5	TGTGCCAGCAGCGCTAGACAGGGGGCTTCTGAGACCCAGTACTTC	CASSARQGASETQYF
TRBD1	TRBV4-2	few	TRBJ1-5	TGTGCCAGCGGGACAGGGGGATATCAGCCCCAGCATTTT	CASGTGGYQPQHF
NA	TRBV20-1	many	TRBJ1-4	TGCAGTGCCCCCCTCGGGAATTATAATGAAAAACTGTTTTTT	CSAPLGNYNEKLFF
NA	TRBV20-1	NA	TRBJ1-1	TGCAGTGCTAGAGATTTGACTTGGGACACTGAAGCTTTCTTT	CSARDLTWDTEAFF
TRBD1	TRBV10-3	once	TRBJ1-1	TGTGCCACCAGTGGACAGGGGGCGCCTGAAGCTTTCTTT	CATSGQGAPEAFF
NA	TRBV6-6	NA	TRBJ1-1	TGTGCCAGCAGCCCACAGGAGGAAGCTTTCTTT	CASSPQEEAFF
NA	TRBV2	NA	TRBJ1-4	TGTGCCAGCAGCCCGCGACGGGGCCAAGCTAATGAAAAACTGTTTTTT	CASSPRRGQANEKLFF